This TCR beta chain was found in a study of regulatory T cells in long-lasting Graves disease. V lost 1 base, J lost 4 bases, and 5 bases lay in between. The CDR3 has 13 residues. Germline assignment: CDR1 SGHNT and CDR2 YYREEE (reference sequence). Library construction for TCR beta used iRepertoire HTBI primers and Arm-PCR of CDR3 regions. Using its own MiXCR run on the multiplex PCR reads, TCRdb lists one record per CDR3 protein. The table records about 350,000 distinct CDR3 sequences, over 15% of them present only once. The time point: newly diagnosed GD, antithyroid drugs for less than 3 months. The TCR library was made from RNA extracted from PBMCs. This clonotype was counted many times. These sequences were also reported in another study, on T cells in Graves' hyperthyroidism and ophthalmopathy.

The origin of this receptor is a man aged 40-55 years with Graves disease. The source was peripheral blood mononuclear cells (PBMCs), collected at new diagnosis, from a patient treated with antithyroid drugs. The chain couples TRBV5-4 to TRBJ1-4, with D hard to call. CDR3 loop: CASSLNSNEKLFF. The CDR3, as DNA: TGTGCCAGCAGCTTGAATAGTAATGAAAAACTGTTTTTT.